This entry lists 30 T cell receptor beta chains sequenced from one sample in a study of technical replicates of blood from several donors. Using immunoSEQ multiplex PCR, the repertoire was profiled, and TCRdb retains in-frame clones only, with some absent. This table holds approximately 73,000 clones, around 94% found once. Sequenced input: T cells isolated from PBMCs. These receptors were taken from a human donor in good health.

This chain links TRBV5-4 with TRBJ1-4; 10 bases align to TRBD1. Germline CDR1 SGHNT, CDR2 YYREEE (reference sequence). The CDR3 is 14 residues long. Losses at the gene ends were 4 bases for V and 5 bases for J; bases not matched to a gene: 2. CDR3 sequence (DNA): TGTGCCAGCAGCGTGGACAGGGGGAATGAAAAACTGTTTTTT. This encodes CASSVDRGNEKLFF.

The V and J genes are TRBV11-3 and TRBJ2-1; 15 bases agree with TRBD2. V lost 5 bases to trimming and J lost 4 bases; unmatched junction nucleotides: 6. CDR3 length: 17 amino acids. The germline V gene has CDR1 SGHNT and CDR2 YENEEA. DNA for the CDR3: TGTGCCAGCAGCATGGGACTAGCGGGAGGAAGGTACAATGAGCAGTTCTTC. Protein product: CASSMGLAGGRYNEQFF.

The CDR3 DNA reads TGCGCCAGCAGCTCAAGCGGGAGGGAGTACGAGCAGTACTTC. It specifies CASSSSGREYEQYF. The chain uses TRBV5-1 and TRBJ2-7; 10 positions agree with TRBD2. The J segment lost 4 bases and the V segment lost 3 bases, leaving 4 bases of the junction unmatched. The germline CDR1 and CDR2 sequences are SGHRS and YFSETQ. The CDR3 spans 14 residues.

The genes are TRBV15 and TRBJ2-7; D may be TRBD2 (6 bases). The CDR3 is 13 amino acids. Trimming took 8 bases from V and 0 from J, leaving 11 bases between them. Germline CDR1 reads LNHNV; CDR2 reads YYDKDF (reference sequence). The DNA for the CDR3 is TGTGCCACCCGGGACGGGAGCTCCTACGAGCAGTACTTC. This gives the protein CATRDGSSYEQYF.

In its sample, this clone was seen once. The chain recombines TRBV5-1 with TRBJ1-1; D is possibly TRBD1 (6 bases). Germline CDR1 is SGHRS and CDR2 is YFSETQ. V was cut by 5 bases and J by 2 bases, with 10 bases left in between. This CDR3 contains 13 residues. In nucleotides, the CDR3 is TGCGCCAGCAGGCAACAGGGAAACACTGAAGCTTTCTTT. This encodes CASRQQGNTEAFF.

The chain links TRBV4-2 to TRBJ2-1; no clear D. Germline CDR1 is LGHNA and CDR2 is YNFKEQ. The germline V and J ends were trimmed by 1 base and 4 bases, with 11 bases remaining between them. The CDR3 runs to 15 residues. The CDR3 DNA sequence: TGTGCCAGCAGCCAAGCGAGTTCCCCTTACAATGAGCAGTTCTTC. Translation gives CASSQASSPYNEQFF.

The rearrangement joins TRBV11-3 to TRBJ2-7, with D possibly matching TRBD1 (6 bases). The CDR3 contains 11 residues. V was trimmed by 4 bases and J by 6 bases, leaving 7 bases between them. Germline CDR1 reads SGHNT; CDR2 reads YENEEA. DNA for the CDR3: TGTGCCAGCAGCTCGACAGGCGAGCAGTACTTC. Translation: CASSSTGEQYF.

The chain joins TRBV19 to TRBJ1-5; 8 nucleotides align to TRBD1. CDR1 is LNHDA and CDR2 is SQIVND in the germline V gene (reference sequence). The CDR3 covers 15 residues. Losses at the gene ends were 7 bases for V and 6 bases for J; bases not matched to a gene: 11. CDR3 coding DNA: TGTGCCAGTACGCAAACCGGGACAGGAACTCAGCCCCAGCATTTT. Its protein is CASTQTGTGTQPQHF.

The chain uses TRBV2 and TRBJ1-4; D might be TRBD1 (5 bases). Per germline, CDR1 SNHLY and CDR2 FYNNEI. The CDR3 consists of 16 residues. The ends were cut back, 7 bases at V and 2 bases at J, with 17 bases in the middle. The CDR3 region is CASTGVFLSTNEKLFF. CDR3 coding DNA: TGTGCCAGCACGGGGGTATTCCTCTCGACTAATGAAAAACTGTTTTTT. The entire variable domain, with the rest obtained from reference TRBV2 and TRBJ1-4, is as follows: EPEVTQTPSHQVTQMGQEVILRCVPISNHLYFYWYRQILGQKVEFLVSFYNNEISEKSEIFDDQFSVERPDGSNFTLKIRSTKLEDSAMYFCASTGVFLSTNEKLFFGSGTQLSVL.

CDR3 protein: CASSILLAGGTLEQYF. The DNA for the CDR3 is TGTGCCAGCAGTATTCTACTAGCGGGAGGTACCCTGGAGCAGTACTTC. The rearrangement links TRBV27 to TRBJ2-7; 12 nucleotides align to TRBD2. The CDR3 spans 16 residues. Trimming took 5 bases from V and 7 from J; bases not matched to a gene: 12. Germline CDR1 and CDR2: MNHEY and SMNVEV (reference sequence).

The chain employs TRBV10-3 and TRBJ2-1; 8 nucleotides agree with TRBD1. The length of the CDR3 is 17 residues. The germline V gene encodes CDR1 ENHRY and CDR2 SYGVKD. V was clipped by 6 bases and J by 0 bases; unmatched bases: 10. The CDR3 bases are TGTGCCATCAGAGGCCAGGGGGCGGCCGACTCCTACAATGAGCAGTTCTTC. This encodes CAIRGQGAADSYNEQFF.

This sequence joins TRBV28 and TRBJ2-5, with D possibly being TRBD2 (6 bases). Trimming removed 6 bases at V and 3 bases at J, with 11 bases between. This CDR3 is built from 13 residues. CDR1 and CDR2 from the germline V gene are MDHEN and SYDVKM. CDR3 loop: CASRATGEETQYF. CDR3 in DNA: TGTGCCAGCAGAGCTACGGGGGAAGAGACCCAGTACTTC. The entire variable domain, with the rest obtained from reference TRBV28 and TRBJ2-5, is as follows: DVKVTQSSRYLVKRTGEKVFLECVQDMDHENMFWYRQDPGLGLRLIYFSYDVKMKEKGDIPEGYSVSREKKERFSLILESASTNQTSMYLCASRATGEETQYFGPGTRLLVL.

The CDR3 DNA follows: TGTGCCAGCACCTACAGGGGCTTCTCCTACAATGAGCAGTTCTTC. Translating gives CASTYRGFSYNEQFF. V gene TRBV27 combines with J gene TRBJ2-1, with 7 bases aligning to TRBD1. This CDR3 has 15 residues. Unmatched junction bases numbered 6, after V lost 7 bases and J lost 0 bases. Germline V gene data show CDR1 as MNHEY and CDR2 as SMNVEV (reference sequence).

CDR3 amino acids: CASSQYKSPGQNSNQPQHF. In DNA, the CDR3 is TGCGCCAGCAGCCAATATAAATCCCCGGGACAAAATAGCAATCAGCCCCAGCATTTT. The chain uses TRBV4-1 and TRBJ1-5; maybe TRBD1 (6 bases). This CDR3 has 19 residues. Germline V CDR1 and CDR2: MGHRA, YSYEKL. The ends were cut back, 2 bases at V and 0 bases at J, with 20 bases in the middle.

V is TRBV9 and J is TRBJ2-1, with no clear D. The CDR3 contains 12 residues. Trimming shortened V by 0 bases and J by 7 bases, and 5 bases separated the two germline ends. Germline V CDR1 and CDR2: SGDLS, YYNGEE. The CDR3 is CASSVDRNEQFF. DNA of the CDR3: TGTGCCAGCAGCGTAGACAGAAATGAGCAGTTCTTC.

V gene TRBV4-1 combines with J gene TRBJ2-1; 12 nucleotides match TRBD2. Germline CDR1 reads MGHRA; CDR2 reads YSYEKL. The CDR3 has 17 residues. V shed 2 bases and J 7 bases; nucleotides not matched to a gene: 9. CDR3 sequence reads: CASSQLLPGLAGNEQFF. CDR3 bases: TGCGCCAGCAGCCAACTTTTACCGGGACTAGCGGGTAATGAGCAGTTCTTC.

V gene TRBV19 combines with J gene TRBJ2-7; D remains unclear. The V gene's germline CDR1 is LNHDA and CDR2 SQIVND (reference sequence). The CDR3 length is 15 residues. V was clipped by 0 bases and J by 3 bases, with 12 bases between them. For the CDR3, the DNA is TGTGCCAGTAGTATAGAGGGCATTGAACGCTACGAGCAGTACTTC. Protein sequence: CASSIEGIERYEQYF.

V usage is TRBV29-1 and J usage is TRBJ1-2, with a tentative D call TRBD1 (6 bases). Germline V CDR1 and CDR2: SQVTM, ANQGSEA. This CDR3 spans 12 amino acids. With 7 bases removed from V and 4 bases from J, the gap between germline ends came to 13 bases. The chain's CDR3 is CSEGDRGYGYTF. The CDR3, as DNA: TGCAGCGAGGGGGACCGAGGCTATGGCTACACCTTC.

The CDR3: CASSLIGGYGYTF. The CDR3 DNA reads TGTGCCAGCAGTTTAATCGGGGGCTATGGCTACACCTTC. V is TRBV27 and J is TRBJ1-2, with TRBD1 as a possible D gene (5 bases). Trimming took 2 bases from V and 4 from J, leaving 8 bases between them. The CDR3 extends over 13 amino acids. Germline loops: CDR1 MNHEY, CDR2 SMNVEV (reference sequence).

V gene TRBV13 combines with J gene TRBJ2-7; perhaps TRBD2 as D (6 bases). This CDR3 spans 16 amino acids. Germline V lookup: CDR1 PRHDT, CDR2 FYEKMQ (reference sequence). Deletions cut 5 bases from V and 2 bases from J, with 19 bases between. The CDR3: CASSPRSLAAAYEQYF. Here the CDR3 DNA reads TGTGCCAGCAGCCCACGATCATTAGCGGCCGCCTACGAGCAGTACTTC.

The chain links TRBV27 to TRBJ1-1; D remains unclear. Trimming pared 3 bases from V and 1 base from J, leaving 6 bases between. This CDR3 has 13 residues. The germline gives CDR1 MNHEY, CDR2 SMNVEV (reference sequence). The CDR3 DNA is TGTGCCAGCAGTTTTGCCAGGAACACTGAAGCTTTCTTT. Translated, it gives CASSFARNTEAFF.

The CDR3 protein is CASSLFRGVGNTIYF. The CDR3 DNA reads TGTGCCAGCAGTTTATTCCGGGGGGTCGGAAACACCATATATTTT. The chain combines TRBV28 with TRBJ1-3; TRBD1 might be the D (5 bases). V lost 1 base and J lost 4, with 11 bases in between. CDR3 length: 15 residues. The V gene's germline CDR1 is MDHEN and CDR2 SYDVKM.

To note about this clone: A junction boundary mismatches the germline segment, possibly from a read error. The chain couples TRBV7-2 to TRBJ2-7; 7 positions match TRBD2. The V gene's germline CDR1 is SGHTA and CDR2 FQGNSA. The CDR3 runs 15 residues. The CDR3 DNA follows: TGTGCCAGCACCTTACCTGGCGGGAGTAGAGAGGAGCAGTACTTC. It translates to CASTLPGGSREEQYF.

V gene TRBV27 combines with J gene TRBJ2-7, with D unresolved. V lost 2 bases, J lost 3 bases, and 11 bases lay in between. CDR3 length equals 14 residues. CDR1 and CDR2 (germline): MNHEY, SMNVEV (reference sequence). The CDR3, as DNA: TGTGCCAGCAGTTTAGGGCCCGAAAACTACGAGCAGTACTTC. This gives the protein CASSLGPENYEQYF.

V gene TRBV5-1 combines with J gene TRBJ2-1; TRBD2 agrees at 12 bases. Trimming cost V 3 bases and J 7 bases; bases outside gene matches: 8. There are 16 residues in the CDR3. Germline-derived CDR1 and CDR2 are SGHRS and YFSETQ. In DNA, the CDR3 is TGCGCCAGCAGCTCGCAACTAGCGGGAGGAAGGAATGAGCAGTTCTTC. Encoded protein: CASSSQLAGGRNEQFF.

This chain uses TRBV7-8 with TRBJ1-1; 7 positions agree with TRBD1. This CDR3 has 16 amino acids. With V trimmed by 1 base and J by 3 bases, 8 bases remained unmatched. In germline, CDR1 is SGHVS, CDR2 FQNEAQ. In DNA form, the CDR3 reads TGTGCCAGCAGCTTAGTTTTCCCAGGGGGTCACACTGAAGCTTTCTTT. It is translated as CASSLVFPGGHTEAFF.

As DNA, the CDR3 is TGTGCCAGCAGCGTAGACCAGCGGGAGAGCGAGACCCAGTACTTC. It specifies CASSVDQRESETQYF. This chain joins TRBV9 and TRBJ2-5, with TRBD2 identical over 8 bases. V lost 0 bases to trimming and J lost 5 bases; unmatched junction nucleotides: 6. This CDR3 spans 15 amino acids. Looked up from germline, CDR1 is SGDLS and CDR2 is YYNGEE.

The chain employs TRBV5-6 and TRBJ1-2; 9 nucleotides agree with TRBD1. Germline loops: CDR1 SGHDT, CDR2 YYEEEE. With V trimmed by 3 bases and J by 5 bases, 14 bases remained unmatched. The CDR3 sequence is 17 residues long. The CDR3 loop is CASSYWDRALTEYGYTF. DNA for the CDR3: TGTGCCAGCAGCTACTGGGACAGGGCACTAACTGAGTATGGCTACACCTTC.

V is TRBV7-2 and J is TRBJ2-2; D may be TRBD2 (6 bases). The CDR3 covers 18 residues. Germline V gives CDR1 SGHTA, CDR2 FQGNSA. Trimming removed 5 bases from V and 4 bases from J, with 23 bases in between. The CDR3 nucleotides read TGTGCCAGCAGCCAAGCGGGTTTCAGTAGCGACCTCACCGGGGAGCTGTTTTTT. Translated: CASSQAGFSSDLTGELFF.

V usage is TRBV19 and J usage is TRBJ1-1; D is uncertain. V was trimmed by 3 bases and J by 2 bases, leaving 13 bases between them. The CDR3 runs to 15 residues. Germline values: CDR1 LNHDA, CDR2 SQIVND (reference sequence). The CDR3 is CASSMYKLRNTEAFF. The DNA for the CDR3 is TGTGCCAGTAGTATGTATAAGCTAAGAAACACTGAAGCTTTCTTT.